The 14 T cell receptor beta chains listed next were all sequenced from one sample in a study of T cell repertoires in cytomegalovirus infection. Each CDR3 protein gets one entry after TCRdb re-called the reads with MiXCR. The sample records about 920,000 distinct CDR3 sequences, approximately 33% being singletons. These receptors lack a known antigen. The sequenced sample was cultured CD8+ T cells from PBMCs, obtained from culture after CMV antigen stimulation. The receptors here all came from a human donor in good health (CMV status not recorded). Some clones in this sample may be carry-over from other donors' samples.

The genes are TRBV28 and TRBJ1-2; 9 bases map to TRBD1. Germline trimming cut 7 bases from V and 3 bases from J; bases unmatched to any gene: 15. CDR1 is MDHEN and CDR2 is SYDVKM in the germline V gene. The CDR3 loop spans 17 amino acids. CDR3 coding DNA: TGTGCCAGCACTTACAGGGGGCTAGTGGTGGATCACTATGGCTACACCTTC. Its translation: CASTYRGLVVDHYGYTF.

CDR3 nucleotides: TGTGCCAGCAGTTACACTCTAGCGGAGTACCAAGAGACCCAGTACTTC. It translates to CASSYTLAEYQETQYF. The chain couples TRBV6-5 to TRBJ2-5; 7 positions match TRBD2. The CDR3 covers 16 residues. V lost 2 bases, J lost 0 bases, and 6 bases stayed unmatched. CDR1 is MNHEY and CDR2 is SVGAGI in the germline V gene.

This clonotype turned up a few times. This chain connects TRBV6-6 to TRBJ1-1, with D possibly being TRBD1 (5 bases). This CDR3 is 12 amino acids long. In germline, CDR1 is MNHNY, CDR2 SVGAGI (reference sequence). Trimming removed 4 bases from V and 12 bases from J, with 15 bases in between. In DNA, the CDR3 is TGTGCCAGCAGTTCCTTGAACGCGGGGCCTTTCTTT. Its protein is CASSSLNAGPFF.

V usage is TRBV4-3 and J usage is TRBJ2-3; D is possibly TRBD1 (7 bases). CDR1 is LGHNA, CDR2 YSLEER, per germline. V lost 4 bases and J 3 bases, leaving 23 bases between the germline ends. The CDR3 has 18 amino acids. CDR3 sequence reads: CASSRRDRDGGLTDTQYF. Written as DNA, the CDR3 is TGCGCCAGCAGCCGCAGAGACAGGGACGGGGGCCTAACAGATACGCAGTATTTT.

The sample holds a few counts of this clonotype. This chain joins TRBV2 and TRBJ2-5; 7 bases map to TRBD2. The CDR3 covers 14 residues. Germline CDR1 is SNHLY and CDR2 is FYNNEI. Trimming at V came to 7 bases and at J to 3 bases, leaving 8 bases not matched to a gene. The chain's CDR3 is CASIGGRGEETQYF. In nucleotides, the CDR3 is TGTGCCAGCATCGGAGGTCGGGGGGAAGAGACCCAGTACTTC.

This clonotype was observed a handful of times. The rearrangement uses TRBV11-1 and TRBJ1-1; 8 positions agree with TRBD1. This CDR3 region has 16 residues. Trimming took 7 bases from V and 0 from J; bases not matched to a gene: 10. From germline, CDR1 is SGHAT and CDR2 FQDESV (reference sequence). For the CDR3, the DNA is TGTGCCAGCACCCCGCACAGGGGGTCTTTGAACACTGAAGCTTTCTTT. This gives the protein CASTPHRGSLNTEAFF.

As to this clonotype: Given a much more abundant clone one base away, this may be a read error. The rearrangement uses TRBV4-3 and TRBJ2-5; D is possibly TRBD2 (7 bases). The germline V and J ends were trimmed by 4 bases and 5 bases, with 17 bases remaining between them. The CDR3 contains 15 residues. Germline V lookup: CDR1 LGHNA, CDR2 YSLEER. DNA for the CDR3: TGCGCCAGCAGCCCCATGGGGGGGGGCCATGAGACCCAGTACTTC. Amino acid sequence: CASSPMGGGHETQYF.

This clonotype was observed at least ten times. This sequence joins TRBV2 and TRBJ2-7; no firm D call. This CDR3 is 10 amino acids long. Trimming stripped 8 bases from V and 2 bases from J, with 4 bases between. CDR1 and CDR2 (germline): SNHLY, FYNNEI. In nucleotides, the CDR3 is TGTGCCAGCGGGGCCTACGAGCAGTACTTC. This gives the protein CASGAYEQYF.

This clonotype was detected only a few times. V gene TRBV13 combines with J gene TRBJ2-3; D might be TRBD2 (6 bases). Trimming stripped 1 base from V and 5 bases from J, with 13 bases between. The CDR3 is 15 residues long. Per germline, CDR1 PRHDT and CDR2 FYEKMQ (reference sequence). The CDR3 sequence: CASSLEASGGDTQYF. The CDR3 DNA follows: TGTGCCAGCAGCTTAGAGGCTTCCGGGGGAGATACGCAGTATTTT.

The J gene is TRBJ2-3, the V gene TRBV20-1; 10 bases are shared with TRBD2. Germline V gene data show CDR1 as DFQATT and CDR2 as SNEGSKA (reference sequence). Germline trimming cut 2 bases from V and 5 bases from J; bases unmatched to any gene: 7. CDR3 length: 15 amino acids. CDR3 coding DNA: TGCAGTGCTAGAAATCTAGCGGGGGAACTAGATACGCAGTATTTT. This sequence encodes CSARNLAGELDTQYF.

The chain uses TRBV4-1 and TRBJ2-1; 7 nucleotides align to TRBD1. V gave up 1 base and J gave up 6 bases; unmatched junction bases: 3. CDR1 and CDR2 from the germline V gene are MGHRA and YSYEKL. The CDR3 is 14 residues long. CDR3 in DNA: TGCGCCAGCAGCCAAGCCGACAGGGCCAATGAGCAGTTCTTC. It is translated as CASSQADRANEQFF.

To note about this clonotype: The junction departs from the called germline gene at one end, perhaps through a read error. The J gene is TRBJ1-1, the V gene TRBV7-9; D is uncertain. In germline, CDR1 is SEHNR, CDR2 FQNEAQ (reference sequence). The CDR3 loop spans 12 amino acids. The DNA for the CDR3 is TGTGTCAGCAGCTTAGCCCGCACTGAAGCTTTCTTT. This encodes CVSSLARTEAFF.

As concerns this clonotype: A much larger clone differs from this one at a single base, so this may be a read error. The rearrangement uses TRBV7-6 and TRBJ2-5; 7 nucleotides line up with TRBD1. There are 14 residues in the CDR3. Germline values: CDR1 SGHVS, CDR2 FNYEAQ. CDR3 in amino acids: CTSSAWDSTETQYF. The DNA for the CDR3 is TGTACCAGCAGCGCCTGGGACAGTACAGAGACCCAGTACTTC.

This clonotype appeared a few times. The chain couples TRBV28 to TRBJ2-7, with D tentatively TRBD1 (6 bases). The CDR3 runs to 14 residues. The V end lost 3 bases, the J end lost 3 bases, and 12 bases lay between the germline ends. Germline V gene data show CDR1 as MDHEN and CDR2 as SYDVKM. CDR3 residues: CASSFQGQDYEQYF. CDR3 DNA sequence: TGTGCCAGCAGTTTTCAGGGACAAGACTACGAGCAGTACTTC.